The rows below give T cell receptor beta chains drawn from one sample of a study of Tregs in tolerant kidney transplant recipients. For these receptors, no antigen is known. Sequenced by immunoSEQ multiplex PCR; TCRdb stores in-frame clones only, minus some. The data contain some 11,000 clones, 91% of them singletons. The specimen comprised Tregs from blood cultured with allogeneic cells, sampled before the transplant. These TCRs come from a human patient who received a combined kidney and bone marrow transplant. Each CDR3 is given with its conserved first and last residue. The order of the fields is J gene, D gene, V gene, CDR3 DNA, CDR3 protein. A D gene is named only where the DNA matches it firmly.

>TRBJ2-7|TRBD2|TRBV7-2
TGTGCCAGCAGCTTAGAACTAGCGGGTTCTTACGAGCAGTACTTC
CASSLELAGSYEQYF
>TRBJ2-3|NA|TRBV5-6
TGTGCCAGCAGCTTGGATCCTTTGGCTCCAGATACGCAGTATTTT
CASSLDPLAPDTQYF
>TRBJ1-5|NA|TRBV6-1
TGTGCCAGCACCGACAGCGATCAGCCCCAGCATTTT
CASTDSDQPQHF
>TRBJ2-7|TRBD2|TRBV7-2
TGTGCCAGCGGAGGGAGGGCTGCCGCGGGGGAGCAGTACTTC
CASGGRAAAGEQYF
>TRBJ2-1|NA|TRBV7-3
TGTGCCAGCAGCCCCCCTGGCCACAATGGGCAGTTCTTC
CASSPPGHNGQFF
>TRBJ2-5|NA|TRBV5-4
TGTGCCAGCCGATACACAGGGACTGGGCAAGAGACCCAGTACTTC
CASRYTGTGQETQYF
>TRBJ2-2|NA|TRBV4-3
TGCGCCAGCAGCCAAACGCCAGGTTCCGGGGAGCTGTTTTTT
CASSQTPGSGELFF
>TRBJ1-3|NA|TRBV6-1
TGTGCCAGTTCAAGGGATACCGGAGGAAACACCGTATATTTT
CASSRDTGGNTVYF
>TRBJ1-2|TRBD1|TRBV6-1
TGTGCCAGCAACTGGACAGGGGATGGCTACACCTTC
CASNWTGDGYTF
>TRBJ1-2|NA|TRBV6-6
TGTGCCAGCAGTTACTCGGCAGGGTTCAGCGGCTACACCTTC
CASSYSAGFSGYTF
>TRBJ2-3|TRBD2|TRBV5-1
TGCGCCAGCAGCGAGACTAGCGCAAGCACAGATACGCAGTATTTT
CASSETSASTDTQYF
>TRBJ1-2|NA|TRBV28
TGTGCCAGCAGTTTACCAGGAAGTCGGGCCTATGGCTACACCTTC
CASSLPGSRAYGYTF
>TRBJ2-3|TRBD2|TRBV7-8
TGTGCCAGCAGCTCCACGGGGGGGGTCGAGCAGTATTTT
CASSSTGGVEQYF
>TRBJ2-1|TRBD2|TRBV10-3
TGTGCCATCAGTGGTAAGGGCGGGAGGGACAATGAGCAGTTCTTC
CAISGKGGRDNEQFF
>TRBJ2-1|NA|TRBV18
TGTGCCAGCTCAAGCTTGGGGTCCTACAATGAGCAGTTCTTC
CASSSLGSYNEQFF
>TRBJ1-6|NA|TRBV4-2
TGTGCCAGCAGCCAAAAAACAGGGAGAACACCCCTCCACTTT
CASSQKTGRTPLHF
>TRBJ2-3|NA|TRBV20-1
TGCAGTGCTAGCGCCGTAGATACGCAGTATTTT
CSASAVDTQYF
>TRBJ2-5|NA|TRBV11-1
TGTGCCAGCAGCGTGGGACGGGGCTACCAAGAGACCCAGTACTTC
CASSVGRGYQETQYF
>TRBJ2-7|NA|TRBV5-1
TGCGCCAGCAGCCAGGTCCTCGGAAGCTCCTACGAGCAGTACTTC
CASSQVLGSSYEQYF
>TRBJ2-1|TRBD2|TRBV9
TGTGCCAGCAGCCACAGGACTAGCGGCGGGGTTGAGCAGTTCTTC
CASSHRTSGGVEQFF
>TRBJ2-1|NA|TRBV27
TGTGCCAGCAGTTTAATTCCTAAGATCGGGAGCTCCTACAATGAGCAGTTCTTC
CASSLIPKIGSSYNEQFF
>TRBJ2-5|NA|TRBV9
TGTGCCAGCAGCGTAGGCCCGGGTGGGGAGACCCAGTACTTC
CASSVGPGGETQYF